The 6 T cell receptor beta chains in this list originate from one sample, sequenced in a study of shared T cell receptors in the human thymus. Sequencing was performed with immunoSEQ multiplex PCR; in TCRdb, only in-frame clones are kept and a portion is missing. The table lists around 67,000 clones, more than 90% of them singletons, with about 0.033% in the top ten. The sequenced material came from thymocytes. All receptors derive from a human donor.

The chain couples TRBV6-4 to TRBJ2-3, with D uncertain. CDR3 length equals 15 residues. Trimming left V 3 bases short and J 6 bases short, with 16 bases between. Germline V gene data show CDR1 as MRHNA and CDR2 as SNTAGT. CDR3 sequence (DNA): TGTGCCAGCAGTGATCGGCAGGCTCCGCCGGATACGCAGTATTTT. This codes for CASSDRQAPPDTQYF.

The chain carries TRBV6-5 and TRBJ2-7; 7 bases map to TRBD1. The V gene end was trimmed by 5 bases and the J gene end by 3 bases; junction bases not matched to a gene: 7. This CDR3 is built from 14 residues. Germline CDR1 reads MNHEY; CDR2 reads SVGAGI. The CDR3 nucleotides read TGTGCCAGCAGTACCTGGGACAGAAGCTACGAGCAGTACTTC. It is translated as CASSTWDRSYEQYF.

J is TRBJ1-2 and V is TRBV30; no reliable D call. The CDR3 sequence is 16 residues long. V lost 0 bases, J lost 4 bases, and 18 bases lay in between. Germline loops: CDR1 GTSNPN, CDR2 SVGIG (reference sequence). CDR3 sequence reads: CAWSVIVPHRLYGYTF. The CDR3 bases are TGTGCCTGGAGTGTAATCGTGCCCCACCGGCTCTATGGCTACACCTTC.

The V and J genes are TRBV7-8 and TRBJ1-5; 7 bases are a match to TRBD1. CDR3 size: 15 residues. The V gene end was trimmed by 5 bases and the J gene end by 4 bases; junction bases not matched to a gene: 8. Germline-derived CDR1 and CDR2 are SGHVS and FQNEAQ. This chain's CDR3 is CASSERTGRNQPQHF. CDR3 DNA: TGTGCCAGCAGCGAGCGGACAGGAAGAAATCAGCCCCAGCATTTT.

The V gene is TRBV29-1, the J gene TRBJ1-6, with D possibly being TRBD1 (6 bases). This CDR3 comprises 15 residues. Germline-derived CDR1 and CDR2 are SQVTM and ANQGSEA. Between the trimmed V and J ends, which lost 5 bases and 5 bases, there was a span of 16 bases. The CDR3 reads CSVTLGGTDNSPLHF. CDR3 in DNA: TGCAGCGTTACTCTAGGGGGTACGGATAATTCACCCCTCCACTTT.

V and J are TRBV7-9 and TRBJ2-7; no reliable D call. Germline CDR1 reads SEHNR; CDR2 reads FQNEAQ (reference sequence). The CDR3 is 16 residues long. V lost 4 bases and J 5 bases, leaving 21 bases between the germline ends. CDR3 coding DNA: TGTGCCAGCAGCTCTCTGAGGACCCAGCGAACCGACGAGCAGTACTTC. Protein: CASSSLRTQRTDEQYF.